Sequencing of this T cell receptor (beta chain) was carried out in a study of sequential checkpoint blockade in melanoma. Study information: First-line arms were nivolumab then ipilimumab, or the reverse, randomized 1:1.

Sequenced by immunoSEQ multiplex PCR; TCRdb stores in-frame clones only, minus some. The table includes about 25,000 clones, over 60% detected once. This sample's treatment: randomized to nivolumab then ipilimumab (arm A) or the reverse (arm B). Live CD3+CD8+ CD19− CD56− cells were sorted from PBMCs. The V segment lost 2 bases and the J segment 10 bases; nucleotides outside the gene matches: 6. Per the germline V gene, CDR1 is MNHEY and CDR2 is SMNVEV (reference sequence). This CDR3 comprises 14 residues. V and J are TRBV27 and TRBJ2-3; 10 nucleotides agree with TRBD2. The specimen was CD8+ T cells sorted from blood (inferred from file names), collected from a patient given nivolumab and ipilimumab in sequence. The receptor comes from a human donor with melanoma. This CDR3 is CASSLGAGGRAQYF. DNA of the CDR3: TGTGCCAGCAGTTTAGGAGCGGGAGGGAGGGCGCAGTATTTT.